The TCR beta chain described here comes from a study of T cell clonotyping in hematopoietic cell transplantation (dated by TCRdb to the early 2020s). Study-level background: Recipient samples taken before transplant were collected after cytoreduction. Patient recruitment ran from late 2015 to early 2017, and follow-up continued until September 2020 or death. In the study, around 130 blood samples were gathered from 40 or so consecutive transplant recipients and their related donors.

Interpreted using the paper, the time point label stands for: recipient sample about 28 days before transplant, after cytoreduction. Blood from recipients was drawn roughly 28 days before transplant, then again at days 30, 100 and 180 after transplant. Nuclei Lysis Solution was used to extract genomic DNA from fresh or cryopreserved unfractionated peripheral blood mononuclear cells. Its CDR3 holds 14 amino acids, cysteine through phenylalanine. Only the CDR3 region is kept as DNA, spanning 42 bases read in frame from base 1. Looking up the germline V gene yields CDR1 MDHEN and CDR2 SYDVKM. Between the V and J ends, shortened by 1 base and 8 bases respectively, the junction contains 14 bases. Results and caveats for the whole study, not just this receptor: After transplant, TCR diversity in recipients dropped, and pathologically expanded clonotypes climbed progressively between day 30 and day 180. The sample size was limited and the cells went unsorted, which meant the CD4 and CD8 repertoire contributions could not be told apart. Recipient repertoires showed only a small fraction of overlap with donor repertoires, and over 97% appeared de novo at the given depth. Donor and pretransplant recipient Inverse Simpson Index values predicted broader posttransplant TCR repertoire diversity.

As concerns this clone: What this receptor recognizes is not known. No base qualities exist here, and no much larger clone lies one base off it.

The immunoSEQ assay, a bias-controlled multiplex PCR with V- and J-specific primers, was used to amplify TCR beta CDR3 regions from genomic DNA. A proprietary barcode and Illumina adapter sequences were added to the CDR3 amplicons in a second PCR step. An Illumina MiSeq instrument was used for sequencing of the CDR3 libraries. In the paper's pipeline: Export and quality control were performed with immunoSEQ Analyzer 3.0, and downstream analyses were performed with R Bioconductor and Immunarch. Only productive rearrangements in the normalized downsampled data set went into calculating the repertoire metrics. Pathologically expanded clonotypes were defined as those larger than 5 templates in the normalized cohort. Repertoire diversity was measured with the Inverse Simpson Index. To capture all clonotypes, CMV-specificity analyses were performed on the non-normalized data set. This is the immuneACCESS table as TCRdb keeps it, with only in-frame sequences that have V and J called. A part of the clones is gone; compared with another copy, unresolved V genes explain less than half, and the rest is unexplained. Clone size and V and J calls were adopted from that table, with D and trimming inferred from the DNA. Counted in this sample were 25,000 to 35,000 clones; roughly 71% of them appeared once. The ten largest clonotypes hold approximately 6.2% of the sample.

The specimen comprised peripheral blood mononuclear cells, sampled before stem cell transplant. This TCR was recovered from a man aged 50 to 59 with myelodysplastic syndrome. Some clones in this sample may be carry-over from other donors' samples. The chain links TRBV28 with TRBJ1-1; no D gene call is confident. The sequenced DNA: TGTGCCAGCAGTTTATTGGCGGACCTCAGGGAAGCTTTCTTT. Its amino acids are CASSLLADLREAFF.